This TCR beta chain was profiled in a study of blood T cell repertoires in COVID-19 (dated by TCRdb to about 2020). About the study as a whole: The collaborator samples originated in the United States, Italy and Spain and spanned the acute and convalescent phases of COVID-19. The prospective study material was composed of cDNA or gDNA derived from T cells, B-cell-depleted T cells, or PBMCs. The dataset comprised deeply sampled blood TCRbeta repertoires from subjects exposed to, actively infected with, or recovered from COVID-19. The repertoires were released in a freely available public database intended as a resource for research on the immune response to SARS-CoV-2. Samples were obtained from the ongoing ImmuneRACE study (first 160 participants) and from about 1,300 subjects provided by 6 global collaborators. A de-identified subject ID, COVID-19 status, age in years and sex were almost always included in the sample metadata. Where HLA class I and class II types were available, the types were taken from metadata supplied by the sample provider, not from assay-based typing. Results the study describes overall, beyond this receptor: How much clinical and demographic metadata was included differed by source and by participant, and the metadata was provided uncurated.

The immunoSEQ Assay, a bias-controlled multiplex PCR, was used to amplify TCRbeta CDR3 regions from genomic DNA. From the authors' description of their analysis: Nucleated cell counts per sample were estimated from amplification of reference gene primers within the assay. To quantify the absolute abundance of each unique TCRbeta CDR3 rearrangement, sequence reads were collapsed and filtered. For each sample, productive Simpson clonality was calculated as the square root of Simpson's diversity index over productive rearrangements. The table was pulled from immuneACCESS by TCRdb, which kept in-frame rearrangements only. Such tables lose some clones; where checked, under half of the loss comes from unresolved V genes, and the rest has no known cause. Clone size and V and J calls were adopted from that table, with D and trimming inferred from the DNA. This sample holds about 35,000 clones; 90% to 95% were observed only once. The biggest ten clones account for 2.2% of the sample.

To note about this clone: No cognate antigen has been identified for it. No per-base quality is available; no much larger clone lies one base away.

The V and J ends are trimmed by 4 bases and 0 bases, leaving 15 bases between them. CDR1 and CDR2 are read off the germline V gene as SQVTM and ANQGSEA. Counted from cysteine to phenylalanine, this CDR3 has 15 amino acids. CDR3 DNA only is kept here, 45 bases in frame from base 1. The collaborating institutions used their own protocols to collect whole blood in K2EDTA tubes. Collaborator samples were shipped for TCRbeta analysis as frozen whole blood, isolated PBMCs, or DNA extracted from either sample type. Recombination linked TRBV29-1 to TRBJ1-1, with TRBD1 perhaps the D gene, on 6 matching bases. The clonotype comes from a man between 45 and 60 years old with active COVID-19. Sequencing used peripheral blood. The CDR3 protein is CSVGPRQVMNTEAFF. The DNA sequence follows: TGCAGCGTTGGCCCAAGACAGGTCATGAACACTGAAGCTTTCTTT.